This T cell receptor (beta chain) was obtained from a study of metastatic and nonmetastatic thyroid tumors. Germline lookup yields CDR1 KGHSY and CDR2 FQNENV. This CDR3 spans 16 amino acids. The ends lost 2 bases at V and 1 base at J; junction bases unmatched: 7. Concerning this clone itself: The antigen is not known.

TCRdb redid the clone calls on the PCR reads using MiXCR. The sample has roughly 10,000 clones, less than 25% seen once. Until they underwent thyroid surgery, no patient had received any treatment. The study's findings and limits: As reported, TCR beta diversity in blood and tumor was significantly higher in malignant thyroid tumors than in benign nodules.

This TCR derives from a female donor with papillary thyroid cancer or a benign thyroid nodule (not recorded which). Some clones in this sample may be carry-over from other donors' samples. This chain links TRBV16 with TRBJ1-1, with TRBD1 matching over 7 bases. The source material was adjacent normal tissue. The CDR3 DNA follows: TGTGCCAGCAGCCAACGCAGGACAGGAACGAACACTGAAGCTTTCTTT. Its protein is CASSQRRTGTNTEAFF.